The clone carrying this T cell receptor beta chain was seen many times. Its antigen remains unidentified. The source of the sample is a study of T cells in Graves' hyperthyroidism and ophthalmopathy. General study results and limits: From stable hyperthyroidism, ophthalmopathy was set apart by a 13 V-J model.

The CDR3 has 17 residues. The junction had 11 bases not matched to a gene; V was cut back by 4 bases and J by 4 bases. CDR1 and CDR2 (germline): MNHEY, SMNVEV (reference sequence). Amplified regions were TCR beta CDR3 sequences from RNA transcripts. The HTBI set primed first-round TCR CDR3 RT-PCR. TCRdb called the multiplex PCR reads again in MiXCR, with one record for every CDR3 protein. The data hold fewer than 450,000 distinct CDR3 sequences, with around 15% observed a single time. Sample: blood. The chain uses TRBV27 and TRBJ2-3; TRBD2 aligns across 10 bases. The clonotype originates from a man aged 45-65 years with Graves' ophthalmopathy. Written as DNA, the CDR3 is TGTGCCAGCAGTTCGCATACTACTAGCGGGAAGCCAGATACGCAGTATTTT. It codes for CASSSHTTSGKPDTQYF.